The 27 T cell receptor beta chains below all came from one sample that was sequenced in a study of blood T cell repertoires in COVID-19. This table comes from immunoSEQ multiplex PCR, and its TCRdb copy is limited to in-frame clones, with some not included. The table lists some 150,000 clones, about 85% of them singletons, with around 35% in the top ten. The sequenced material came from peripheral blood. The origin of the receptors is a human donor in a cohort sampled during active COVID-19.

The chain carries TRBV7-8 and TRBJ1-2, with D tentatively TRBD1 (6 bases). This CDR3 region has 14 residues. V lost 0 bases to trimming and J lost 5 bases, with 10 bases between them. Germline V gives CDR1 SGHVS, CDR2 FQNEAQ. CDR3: CASSLAWQGYGYTF. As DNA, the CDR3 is TGTGCCAGCAGCTTAGCATGGCAGGGGTATGGCTACACCTTC.

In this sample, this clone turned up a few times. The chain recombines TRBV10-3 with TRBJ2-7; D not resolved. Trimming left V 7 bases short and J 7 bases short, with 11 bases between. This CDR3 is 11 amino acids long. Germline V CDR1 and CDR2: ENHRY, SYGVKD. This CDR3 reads CAIKTLEEQYF. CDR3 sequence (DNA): TGTGCCATCAAAACCCTGGAGGAGCAGTACTTC.

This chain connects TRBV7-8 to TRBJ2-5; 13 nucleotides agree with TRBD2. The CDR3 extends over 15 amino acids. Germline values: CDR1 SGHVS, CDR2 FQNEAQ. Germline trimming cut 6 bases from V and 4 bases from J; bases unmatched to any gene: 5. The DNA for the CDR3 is TGTGCCAGCAGTATGACTAGCGGGGGGCCAGAGACCCAGTACTTC. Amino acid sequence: CASSMTSGGPETQYF.

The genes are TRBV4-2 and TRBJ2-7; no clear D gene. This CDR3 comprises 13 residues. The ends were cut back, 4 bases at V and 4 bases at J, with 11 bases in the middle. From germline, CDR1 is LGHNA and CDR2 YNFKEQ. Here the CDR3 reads CASSLPGQYEQYF. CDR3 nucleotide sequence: TGTGCCAGCAGCCTACCAGGTCAATACGAGCAGTACTTC.

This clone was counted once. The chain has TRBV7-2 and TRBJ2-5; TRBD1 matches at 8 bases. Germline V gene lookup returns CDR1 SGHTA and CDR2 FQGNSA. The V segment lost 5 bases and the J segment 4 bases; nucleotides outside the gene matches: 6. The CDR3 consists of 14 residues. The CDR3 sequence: CASSRQGAGETQYF. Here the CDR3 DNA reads TGTGCCAGCAGCCGCCAGGGGGCAGGAGAGACCCAGTACTTC.

CDR3 DNA sequence: TGTGCCAGCAGCCTCGATCCCGGGACAGAAAGAAACTATGGCTACACCTTC. It specifies CASSLDPGTERNYGYTF. J is TRBJ1-2 and V is TRBV7-2; 7 nucleotides align to TRBD1. V gave up 5 bases and J gave up 2 bases; unmatched junction bases: 14. The CDR3 totals 17 residues. Germline CDR1 and CDR2: SGHTA and FQGNSA.

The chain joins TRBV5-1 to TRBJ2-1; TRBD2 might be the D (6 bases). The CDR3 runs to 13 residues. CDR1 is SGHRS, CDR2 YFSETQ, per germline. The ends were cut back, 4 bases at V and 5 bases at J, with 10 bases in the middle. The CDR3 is CASSLGTDNEQFF. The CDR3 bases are TGCGCCAGCAGCCTCGGGACTGACAATGAGCAGTTCTTC.

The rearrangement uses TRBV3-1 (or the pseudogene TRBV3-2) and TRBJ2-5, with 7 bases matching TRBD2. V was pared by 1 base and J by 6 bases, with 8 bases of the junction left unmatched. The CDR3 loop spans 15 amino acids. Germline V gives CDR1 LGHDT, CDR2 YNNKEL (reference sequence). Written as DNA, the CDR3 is TGTGCCAGCAGCCAAGGTCTGGGGGGAGGGAAGACCCAGTACTTC. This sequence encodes CASSQGLGGGKTQYF.

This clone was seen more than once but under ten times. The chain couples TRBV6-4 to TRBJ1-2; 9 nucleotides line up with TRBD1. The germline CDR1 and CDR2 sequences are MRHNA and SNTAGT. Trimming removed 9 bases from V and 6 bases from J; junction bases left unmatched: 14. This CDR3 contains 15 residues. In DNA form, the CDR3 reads TGTGCCAGTCCTGCCCCTGGACAGGGGATAGATGGCTACACCTTC. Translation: CASPAPGQGIDGYTF.

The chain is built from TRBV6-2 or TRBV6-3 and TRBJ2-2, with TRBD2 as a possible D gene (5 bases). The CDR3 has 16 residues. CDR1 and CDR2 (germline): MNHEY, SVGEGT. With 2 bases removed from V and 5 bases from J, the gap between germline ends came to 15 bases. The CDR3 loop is CASSYVRARATGELFF. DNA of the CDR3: TGTGCCAGCAGTTACGTGAGGGCGCGAGCGACCGGGGAGCTGTTTTTT.

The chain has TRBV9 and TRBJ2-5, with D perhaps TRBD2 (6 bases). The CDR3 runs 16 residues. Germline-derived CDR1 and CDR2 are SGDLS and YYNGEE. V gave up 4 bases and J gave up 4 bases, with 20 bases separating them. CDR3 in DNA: TGTGCCAGCAGCCAAGCGTCGGGACTGGGGGGAGAGACCCAGTACTTC. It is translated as CASSQASGLGGETQYF.

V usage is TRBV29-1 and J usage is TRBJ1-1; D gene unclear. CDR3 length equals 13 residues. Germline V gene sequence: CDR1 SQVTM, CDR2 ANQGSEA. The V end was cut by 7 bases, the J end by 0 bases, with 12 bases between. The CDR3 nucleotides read TGCAGCGCCCAGGTAGATATGAACACTGAAGCTTTCTTT. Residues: CSAQVDMNTEAFF.

This CDR3 reads CASSFPPYTEAFF. The CDR3 nucleotides read TGTGCCAGCAGCTTTCCCCCTTACACTGAAGCTTTCTTT. The chain combines TRBV11-3 with TRBJ1-1, with unresolved D. Trimming cost V 3 bases and J 3 bases, with 8 bases left between them. The CDR3 extends over 13 amino acids. Germline V gene data show CDR1 as SGHNT and CDR2 as YENEEA.

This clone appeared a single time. In nucleotides, the CDR3 is TGTGCCAGCAGCCAAGATTGGACAGTTGGGGAGACCCAGTACTTC. Residues: CASSQDWTVGETQYF. The chain is built from TRBV3-1 (or the pseudogene TRBV3-2) and TRBJ2-5; a weak D match, TRBD1 (6 bases). With 0 bases removed from V and 5 bases from J, the gap between germline ends came to 13 bases. This CDR3 comprises 15 residues. Germline CDR1 LGHDT, CDR2 YNNKEL (reference sequence).

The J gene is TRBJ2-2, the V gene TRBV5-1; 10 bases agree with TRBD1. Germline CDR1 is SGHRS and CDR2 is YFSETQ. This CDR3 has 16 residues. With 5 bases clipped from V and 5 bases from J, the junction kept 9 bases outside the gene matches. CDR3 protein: CASRPDRGPSTGELFF. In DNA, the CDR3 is TGCGCCAGCAGACCCGACAGGGGGCCAAGTACCGGGGAGCTGTTTTTT.

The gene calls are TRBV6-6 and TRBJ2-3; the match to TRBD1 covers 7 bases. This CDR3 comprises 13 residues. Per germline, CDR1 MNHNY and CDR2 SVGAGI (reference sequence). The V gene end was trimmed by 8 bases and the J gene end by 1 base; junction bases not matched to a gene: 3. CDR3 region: CASEGARTDTQYF. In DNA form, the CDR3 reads TGTGCCAGCGAGGGGGCCCGCACAGATACGCAGTATTTT.

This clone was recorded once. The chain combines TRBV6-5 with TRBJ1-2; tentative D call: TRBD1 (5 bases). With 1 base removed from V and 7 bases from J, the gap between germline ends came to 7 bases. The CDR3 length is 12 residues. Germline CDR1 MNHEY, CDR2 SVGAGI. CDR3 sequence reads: CASSYLGGGYTF. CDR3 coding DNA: TGTGCCAGCAGTTACTTGGGGGGTGGCTACACCTTC.

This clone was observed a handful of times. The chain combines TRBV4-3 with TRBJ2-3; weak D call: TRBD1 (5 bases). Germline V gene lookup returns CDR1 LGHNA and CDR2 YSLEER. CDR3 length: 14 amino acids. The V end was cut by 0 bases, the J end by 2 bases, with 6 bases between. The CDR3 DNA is TGCGCCAGCAGCCAAGAAGGGGTCACAGATACGCAGTATTTT. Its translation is CASSQEGVTDTQYF.

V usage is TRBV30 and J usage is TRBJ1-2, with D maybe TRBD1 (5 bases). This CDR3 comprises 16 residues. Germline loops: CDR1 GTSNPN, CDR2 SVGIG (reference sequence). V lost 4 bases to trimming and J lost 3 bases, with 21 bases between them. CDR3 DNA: TGTGCCTGGACCTGGGGGGGACGATCCGGGGACTATGGCTACACCTTC. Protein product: CAWTWGGRSGDYGYTF.

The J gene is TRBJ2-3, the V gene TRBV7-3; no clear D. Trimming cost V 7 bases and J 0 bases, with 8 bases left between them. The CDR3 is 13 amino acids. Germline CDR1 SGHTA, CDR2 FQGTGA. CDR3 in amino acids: CASTATSTDTQYF. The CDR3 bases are TGTGCCAGCACTGCGACTAGCACAGATACGCAGTATTTT.

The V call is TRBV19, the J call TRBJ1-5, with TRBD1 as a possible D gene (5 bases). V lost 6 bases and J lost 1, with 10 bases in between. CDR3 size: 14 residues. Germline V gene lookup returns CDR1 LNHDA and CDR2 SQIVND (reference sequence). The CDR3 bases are TGTGCCAGTAGAGGGGCCCAAAGCAATCAGCCCCAGCATTTT. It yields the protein CASRGAQSNQPQHF.

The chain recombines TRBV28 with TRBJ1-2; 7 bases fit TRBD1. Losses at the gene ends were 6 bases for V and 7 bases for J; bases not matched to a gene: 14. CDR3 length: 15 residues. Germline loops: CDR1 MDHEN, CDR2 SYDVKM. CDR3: CASRLLNEGGRGYTF. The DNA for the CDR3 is TGTGCCAGCAGACTCCTGAACGAAGGGGGCCGTGGCTACACCTTC.

The CDR3 nucleotides are TGTGCCAGCAGCTTAGGGGGCCGGGTAGATACGCAGTATTTT. Its protein is CASSLGGRVDTQYF. The V and J genes are TRBV7-3 and TRBJ2-3; perhaps TRBD1 as D (6 bases). Germline V gene lookup returns CDR1 SGHTA and CDR2 FQGTGA. The length of the CDR3 is 14 residues. V lost 2 bases, J lost 5 bases, and 11 bases lay in between.

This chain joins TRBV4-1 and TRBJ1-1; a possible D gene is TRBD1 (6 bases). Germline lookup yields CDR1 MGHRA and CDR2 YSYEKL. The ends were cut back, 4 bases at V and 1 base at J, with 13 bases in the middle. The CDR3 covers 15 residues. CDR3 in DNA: TGCGCCAGCAGCCCACTTGGGACATCGAACACTGAAGCTTTCTTT. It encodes CASSPLGTSNTEAFF.

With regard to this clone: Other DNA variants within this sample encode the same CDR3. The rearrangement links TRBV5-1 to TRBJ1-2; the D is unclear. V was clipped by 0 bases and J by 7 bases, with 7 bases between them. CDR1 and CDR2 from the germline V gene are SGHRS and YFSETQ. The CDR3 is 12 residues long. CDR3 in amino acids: CASSLEGGGYTF. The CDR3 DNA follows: TGCGCCAGCAGCTTGGAAGGCGGTGGCTACACCTTC.

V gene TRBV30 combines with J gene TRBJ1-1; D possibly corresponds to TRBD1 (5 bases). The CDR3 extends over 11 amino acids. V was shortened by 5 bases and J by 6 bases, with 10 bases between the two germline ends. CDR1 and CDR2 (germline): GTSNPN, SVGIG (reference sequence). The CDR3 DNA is TGTGCCTGGGAGGCCAGGGCTGAAGCTTTCTTT. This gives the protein CAWEARAEAFF.

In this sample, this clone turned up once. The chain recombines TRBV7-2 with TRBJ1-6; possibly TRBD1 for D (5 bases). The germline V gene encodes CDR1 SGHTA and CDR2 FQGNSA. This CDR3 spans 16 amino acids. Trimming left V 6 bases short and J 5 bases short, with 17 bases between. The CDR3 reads CASSPVVGTNNSPLHF. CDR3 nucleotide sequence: TGTGCCAGCAGTCCGGTCGTGGGGACTAATAATTCACCCCTCCACTTT.